The source of this T cell receptor (beta chain) is a study of shared clonotypes between healthy human individuals. Germline CDR1 reads SNHLY; CDR2 reads FYNNEI. The CDR3 totals 13 residues. Trimming removed 8 bases from V and 2 bases from J; junction bases left unmatched: 1. The data were produced by immunoSEQ multiplex PCR, yet TCRdb's version contains in-frame clones alone and is incomplete. The sample records 190,000 or so clones, around 63% being singletons. A remark on this clone: Other DNA sequences in this specimen translate into the identical CDR3.

This TCR derives from a man aged 30 to 45 in good health. This sequence joins TRBV2 and TRBJ2-2; 8 bases match TRBD1. Sample: memory CD4+ T cells sorted from blood. The subset was: CD45RA-negative fraction. CDR3 protein: CASGQGNTGELFF. CDR3 DNA: TGTGCCAGCGGACAGGGAAACACCGGGGAGCTGTTTTTT.